This T cell receptor beta chain was recovered during a study of T cell responses to AZD1222 COVID-19 vaccine. Overall study results and limits: Rises in breadth and depth of Spike-specific TCRs came after two AZD1222 doses.

This clone has just a few counts. Its cognate antigen is unknown. Measured with immunoSEQ multiplex PCR; TCRdb has only the in-frame clones, and not every one. The sample consists of roughly 130,000 clones, roughly 88% of them appearing once. Source: peripheral blood, taken on day 0 of AZD1222 vaccination. The sequence was obtained from an adult in good health.

The chain's CDR3 is CASSLGRDFYGYTF. In DNA, the CDR3 is TGTGCCAGCAGCTTGGGCAGGGACTTTTATGGCTACACCTTC. V usage is TRBV7-3 and J usage is TRBJ1-2; TRBD1 might be the D (5 bases). The CDR3 sequence is 14 residues long. In germline, CDR1 is SGHTA, CDR2 FQGTGA. The V end lost 3 bases, the J end lost 5 bases, and 13 bases lay between the germline ends.